A single sample gave rise to the 5 T cell receptor beta chains below, sequenced in a study of human T cells and chemical hapten exposure. Each CDR3 protein is one row after TCRdb ran MiXCR on the RACE reads. The repertoire includes some 90,000 distinct CDR3 sequences, 8.5% of them detected once, and about 2.5% sits in the top ten. This sample's time point: pre-sensitization, week 0. Treatment specified: therapeutic diphenylcyclopropenone sensitization with weekly scalp DPC. The specimen comprised whole blood, sampled in connection with sensitization to the hapten diphenylcyclopropenone (DPC). The source is a man aged 35-49 years with alopecia areata. Some clones in this sample may be carry-over from other donors' samples.

This clonotype has a handful of counts. This chain joins TRBV7-9 and TRBJ1-1, with D possibly being TRBD1 (6 bases). Germline CDR1 is SEHNR and CDR2 is FQNEAQ (reference sequence). Trimming shortened V by 5 bases and J by 1 base, and 14 bases separated the two germline ends. The CDR3 extends over 15 amino acids. CDR3 sequence reads: CASSLVQGSNTEAFF. CDR3 in DNA: TGTGCCAGCAGCCTAGTACAGGGATCGAACACTGAAGCTTTCTTT.

Many counts were recorded for this clonotype. The J gene is TRBJ2-7, the V gene TRBV20-1; no clear D. V lost 5 bases, J lost 3 bases, and 14 bases lay in between. Germline CDR1 is DFQATT and CDR2 is SNEGSKA (reference sequence). The CDR3 is 13 amino acids. In nucleotides, the CDR3 is TGCAGTGCTGTTAGCCCCCAGGACTACGAGCAGTACTTC. As protein: CSAVSPQDYEQYF.

The chain has TRBV7-2 and TRBJ2-7, with D possibly TRBD2 on 6 matching bases. Per the germline V gene, CDR1 is SGHTA and CDR2 is FQGNSA. With 4 bases removed from V and 1 base from J, the gap between germline ends came to 17 bases. The CDR3 runs 16 residues. The CDR3 region has the DNA TGTGCCAGCAGCTCCGTGGGCGGGATTAAGTCCTACGAGCAGTACTTC. Its protein product is CASSSVGGIKSYEQYF.

This clonotype was observed at least ten times. The gene calls are TRBV5-1 and TRBJ1-1; no clear D. The CDR3 length is 14 residues. Germline V lookup: CDR1 SGHRS, CDR2 YFSETQ. V lost 2 bases and J 1 base, leaving 9 bases between the germline ends. In DNA, the CDR3 is TGCGCCAGCAGCTTTGCGGCGGCGAACACTGAAGCTTTCTTT. Its translation: CASSFAAANTEAFF.

This clonotype came up a few times. The chain recombines TRBV25-1 with TRBJ2-3; TRBD1 agrees at 9 bases. With 2 bases clipped from V and 4 bases from J, the junction kept 7 bases outside the gene matches. This CDR3 region has 16 residues. Germline lookup yields CDR1 MGHDK and CDR2 SYGVNS. The CDR3 coding sequence is TGTGCCAGCAGTGAAAGATCGGGACAGGGCTCAGATACGCAGTATTTT. This codes for CASSERSGQGSDTQYF.